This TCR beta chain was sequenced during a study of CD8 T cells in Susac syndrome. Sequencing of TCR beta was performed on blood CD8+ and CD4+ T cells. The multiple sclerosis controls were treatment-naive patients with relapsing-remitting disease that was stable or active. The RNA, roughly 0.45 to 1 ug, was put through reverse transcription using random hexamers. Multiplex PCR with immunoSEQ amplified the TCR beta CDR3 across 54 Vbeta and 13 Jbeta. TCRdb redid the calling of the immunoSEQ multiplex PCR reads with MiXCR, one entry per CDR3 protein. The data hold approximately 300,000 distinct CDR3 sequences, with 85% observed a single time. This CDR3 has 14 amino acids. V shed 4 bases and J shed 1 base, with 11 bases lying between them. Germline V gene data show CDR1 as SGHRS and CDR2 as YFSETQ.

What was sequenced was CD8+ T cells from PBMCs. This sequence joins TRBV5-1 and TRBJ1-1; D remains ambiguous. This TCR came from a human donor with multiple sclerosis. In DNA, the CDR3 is TGCGCCAGCAGCCTAAGACGTGCGAACACTGAAGCTTTCTTT. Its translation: CASSLRRANTEAFF.